The 10 T cell receptor beta chains presented below share a single source sample, sequenced in a study of blood T cell repertoires in COVID-19. The assay was immunoSEQ multiplex PCR, and TCRdb's table has in-frame clones only and misses some. This sample has over 100,000 clones, with approximately 81% found just once. Sequences were obtained from peripheral blood. These receptors all stem from a man in his forties with acute or convalescent COVID-19.

The chain joins TRBV6-5 to TRBJ2-7; 8 bases line up with TRBD2. Per the germline V gene, CDR1 is MNHEY and CDR2 is SVGAGI. V lost 2 bases and J lost 6; bases outside the gene matches: 6. The CDR3 contains 14 residues. CDR3 sequence reads: CASSYGGSGIEQYF. In DNA, the CDR3 is TGTGCCAGCAGTTACGGGGGTAGCGGGATCGAGCAGTACTTC.

The chain is built from TRBV9 and TRBJ2-6; 7 bases agree with TRBD1. V was clipped by 6 bases and J by 0 bases; unmatched bases: 9. CDR1 is SGDLS, CDR2 YYNGEE, per germline. The CDR3 consists of 17 residues. The CDR3 sequence is CASTPGTVLSGANVLTF. The DNA for the CDR3 is TGTGCCAGCACCCCCGGGACAGTCCTCTCTGGGGCCAACGTCCTGACTTTC. Full variable domain (missing parts from reference TRBV9 and TRBJ2-6): DSGVTQTPKHLITATGQRVTLRCSPRSGDLSVYWYQQSLDQGLQFLIQYYNGEERAKGNILERFSAQQFPDLHSELNLSSLELGDSALYFCASTPGTVLSGANVLTFGAGSRLTVL.

The chain uses TRBV3-1 (or the pseudogene TRBV3-2) and TRBJ2-2; the match to TRBD2 covers 7 bases. The CDR3 has 15 amino acids. The germline CDR1 and CDR2 sequences are LGHDT and YNNKEL (reference sequence). Trimming took 4 bases from V and 7 from J; bases not matched to a gene: 9. This CDR3 reads CASSPMGGTGGELFF. As DNA, the CDR3 is TGTGCCAGCAGCCCCATGGGGGGGACGGGCGGGGAGCTGTTTTTT.

The genes are TRBV15 and TRBJ2-1; TRBD1 matches at 8 bases. The germline V gene encodes CDR1 LNHNV and CDR2 YYDKDF (reference sequence). V shed 2 bases, J shed 6 bases, and the junction held 6 bases outside the gene matches. The CDR3 totals 15 residues. Written as DNA, the CDR3 is TGTGCCACCAGCAGACTTGGACAGGGTATCAATGAGCAGTTCTTC. This gives the protein CATSRLGQGINEQFF.

The chain is built from TRBV3-1 (or the pseudogene TRBV3-2) and TRBJ1-1; the D is unclear. Looked up from germline, CDR1 is LGHDT and CDR2 is YNNKEL (reference sequence). The CDR3 extends over 13 amino acids. Trimming left V 3 bases short and J 1 base short, with 6 bases between. The CDR3, as DNA: TGTGCCAGCAGCCAGGGGAGGAACACTGAAGCTTTCTTT. Its translation: CASSQGRNTEAFF.

The gene calls are TRBV7-3 and TRBJ2-5, with TRBD2 as a possible D gene (5 bases). This CDR3 region has 13 residues. Per the germline V gene, CDR1 is SGHTA and CDR2 is FQGTGA. The germline V and J ends were trimmed by 4 bases and 9 bases, with 15 bases remaining between them. CDR3 in amino acids: CASSYSEGEPQYF. In nucleotides, the CDR3 is TGTGCCAGCAGCTATTCTGAGGGCGAGCCCCAGTACTTC.

This chain links TRBV11-2 with TRBJ2-7, with 7 bases aligning to TRBD1. The CDR3 extends over 15 amino acids. Germline CDR1 is SGHAT and CDR2 is FQNNGV. The V gene end was trimmed by 0 bases and the J gene end by 6 bases; junction bases not matched to a gene: 8. In nucleotides, the CDR3 is TGTGCCAGCAGCTTAGATCTAAGGAGGACAGGCGAGCAGTACTTC. Its translation is CASSLDLRRTGEQYF. Supplemented by reference TRBV11-2 and TRBJ2-7, the full variable domain reads EAGVAQSPRYKIIEKRQSVAFWCNPISGHATLYWYQQILGQGPKLLIQFQNNGVVDDSQLPKDRFSAERLKGVDSTLKIQPAKLEDSAVYLCASSLDLRRTGEQYFGPGTRLTVT.

Points on this clone: The same CDR3 is also encoded by other DNA sequences in this sample. This rearrangement joins TRBV6-5 to TRBJ2-3; no definite D call. The CDR3 has 13 residues. Germline CDR1 MNHEY, CDR2 SVGAGI. Between the trimmed V and J ends, which lost 6 bases and 2 bases, there was a span of 9 bases. The CDR3 DNA sequence: TGTGCCAGCAGAAGAGACTCCACAGATACGCAGTATTTT. This gives the protein CASRRDSTDTQYF.

The CDR3 spells CASSGQGAPTDTQYF. Written as DNA, the CDR3 is TGTGCCAGCTCCGGACAGGGGGCCCCCACAGATACGCAGTATTTT. The rearrangement links TRBV18 to TRBJ2-3; 11 nucleotides align to TRBD1. The V segment lost 6 bases and the J segment 2 bases; nucleotides outside the gene matches: 4. Germline V gene lookup returns CDR1 KGHSH and CDR2 LQKENI. The CDR3 is 15 residues long. The full variable domain, with the rest looked up from reference TRBV18 and TRBJ2-3, is NAGVMQNPRHLVRRRGQEARLRCSPMKGHSHVYWYRQLPEEGLKFMVYLQKENIIDESGMPKERFSAEFPKEGPSILRIQQVVRGDSAAYFCASSGQGAPTDTQYFGPGTRLTVL.

The chain employs TRBV29-1 and TRBJ1-3, with a tentative D call TRBD1 (5 bases). With 2 bases removed from V and 0 bases from J, the gap between germline ends came to 11 bases. This CDR3 comprises 15 residues. Germline-derived CDR1 and CDR2 are SQVTM and ANQGSEA. Here the CDR3 reads CSVEQGRASGNTIYF. The CDR3 bases are TGCAGCGTTGAACAGGGAAGGGCCTCTGGAAACACCATATATTTT.